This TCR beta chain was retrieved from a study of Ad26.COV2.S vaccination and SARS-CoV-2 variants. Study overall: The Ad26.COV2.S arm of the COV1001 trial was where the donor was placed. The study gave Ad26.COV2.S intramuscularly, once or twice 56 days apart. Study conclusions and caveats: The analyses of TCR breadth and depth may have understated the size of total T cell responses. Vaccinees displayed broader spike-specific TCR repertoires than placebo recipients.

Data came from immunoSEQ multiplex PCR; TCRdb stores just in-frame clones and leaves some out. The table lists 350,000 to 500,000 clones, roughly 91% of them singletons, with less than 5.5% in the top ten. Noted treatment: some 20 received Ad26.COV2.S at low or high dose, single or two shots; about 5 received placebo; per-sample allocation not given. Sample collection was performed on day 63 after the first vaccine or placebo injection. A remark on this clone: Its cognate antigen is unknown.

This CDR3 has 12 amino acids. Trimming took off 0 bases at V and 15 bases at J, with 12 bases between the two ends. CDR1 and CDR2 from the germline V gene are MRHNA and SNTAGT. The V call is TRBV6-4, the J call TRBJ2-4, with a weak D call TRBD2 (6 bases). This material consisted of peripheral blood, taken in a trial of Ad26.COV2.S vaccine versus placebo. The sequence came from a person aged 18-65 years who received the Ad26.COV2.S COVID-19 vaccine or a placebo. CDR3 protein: CASSDSIQGLYF. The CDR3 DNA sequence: TGTGCCAGCAGTGACTCGATCCAGGGACTGTACTTC.